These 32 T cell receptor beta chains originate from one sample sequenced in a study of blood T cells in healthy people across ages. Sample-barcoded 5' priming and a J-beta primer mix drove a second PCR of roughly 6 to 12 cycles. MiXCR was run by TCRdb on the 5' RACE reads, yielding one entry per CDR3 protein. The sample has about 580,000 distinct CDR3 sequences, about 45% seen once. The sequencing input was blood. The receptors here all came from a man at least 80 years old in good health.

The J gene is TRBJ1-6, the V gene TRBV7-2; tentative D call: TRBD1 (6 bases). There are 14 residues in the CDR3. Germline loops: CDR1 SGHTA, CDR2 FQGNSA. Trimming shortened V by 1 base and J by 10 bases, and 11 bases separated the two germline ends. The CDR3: CASSLVGRGSPLHF. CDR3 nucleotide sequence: TGTGCCAGCAGCTTAGTTGGCAGGGGATCACCCCTCCACTTT.

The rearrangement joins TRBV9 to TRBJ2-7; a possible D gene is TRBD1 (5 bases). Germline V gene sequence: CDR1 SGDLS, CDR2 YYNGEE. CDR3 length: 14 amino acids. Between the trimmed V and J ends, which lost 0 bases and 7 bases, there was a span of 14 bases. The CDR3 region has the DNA TGTGCCAGCAGCGTAGAACAGGCCCTAGGGGAGCAGTACTTC. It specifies CASSVEQALGEQYF.

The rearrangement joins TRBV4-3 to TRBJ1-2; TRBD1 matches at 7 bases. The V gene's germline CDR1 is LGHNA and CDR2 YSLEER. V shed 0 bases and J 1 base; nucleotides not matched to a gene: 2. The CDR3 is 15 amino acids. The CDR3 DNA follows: TGCGCCAGCAGCCAAGAGTCAGGGGGTAACTATGGCTACACCTTC. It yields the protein CASSQESGGNYGYTF.

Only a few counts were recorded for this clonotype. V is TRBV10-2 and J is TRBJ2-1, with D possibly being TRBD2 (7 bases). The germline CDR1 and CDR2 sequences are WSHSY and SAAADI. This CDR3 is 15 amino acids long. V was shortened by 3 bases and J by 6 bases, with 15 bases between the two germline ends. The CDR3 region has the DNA TGCGCCAGCAGTGAAGGGTGGGGGGGCCGCAATGAGCAGTTCTTC. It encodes CASSEGWGGRNEQFF.

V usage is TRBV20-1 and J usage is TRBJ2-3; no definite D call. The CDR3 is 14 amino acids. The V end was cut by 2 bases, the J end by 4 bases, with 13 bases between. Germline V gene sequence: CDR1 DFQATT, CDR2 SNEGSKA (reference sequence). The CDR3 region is CSARLLIGPDTQYF. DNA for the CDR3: TGCAGTGCTAGATTGCTAATTGGTCCAGATACGCAGTATTTT.

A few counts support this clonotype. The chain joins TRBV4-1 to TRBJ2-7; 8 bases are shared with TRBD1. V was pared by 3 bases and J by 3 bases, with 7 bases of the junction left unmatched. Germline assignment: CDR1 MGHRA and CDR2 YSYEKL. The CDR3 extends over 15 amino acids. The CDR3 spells CASSQGTGSFYEQYF. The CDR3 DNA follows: TGCGCCAGCAGCCAGGGGACAGGAAGTTTCTACGAGCAGTACTTC.

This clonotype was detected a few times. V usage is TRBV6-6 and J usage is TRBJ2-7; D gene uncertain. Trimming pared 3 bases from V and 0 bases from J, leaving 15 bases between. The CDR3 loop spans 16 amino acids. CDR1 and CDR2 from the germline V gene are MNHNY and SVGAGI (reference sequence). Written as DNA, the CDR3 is TGTGCCAGCAGTTATTCGCTAGAGGTGCCCTCCTACGAGCAGTACTTC. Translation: CASSYSLEVPSYEQYF.

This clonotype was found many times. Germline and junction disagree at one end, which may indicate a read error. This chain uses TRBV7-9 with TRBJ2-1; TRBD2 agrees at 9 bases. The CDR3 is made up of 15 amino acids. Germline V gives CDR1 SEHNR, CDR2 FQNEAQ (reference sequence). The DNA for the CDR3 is TGTGCCAGCAGTTTAGGAGCGGGAGGCTACAATGAGCAGTTCTTC. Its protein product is CASSLGAGGYNEQFF.

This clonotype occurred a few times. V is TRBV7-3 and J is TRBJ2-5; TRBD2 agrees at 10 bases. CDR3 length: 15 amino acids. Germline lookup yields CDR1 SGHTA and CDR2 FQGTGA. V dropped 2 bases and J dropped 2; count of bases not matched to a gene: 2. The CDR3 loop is CASSLGLAEQETQYF. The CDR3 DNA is TGTGCCAGCAGCTTAGGACTAGCGGAGCAAGAGACCCAGTACTTC.

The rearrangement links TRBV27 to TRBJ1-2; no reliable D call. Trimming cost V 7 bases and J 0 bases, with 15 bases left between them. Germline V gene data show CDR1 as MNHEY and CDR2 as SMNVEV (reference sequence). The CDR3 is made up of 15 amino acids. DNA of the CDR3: TGTGCCAGCAAGAGGTACGACGCTGCTAACTATGGCTACACCTTC. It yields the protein CASKRYDAANYGYTF.

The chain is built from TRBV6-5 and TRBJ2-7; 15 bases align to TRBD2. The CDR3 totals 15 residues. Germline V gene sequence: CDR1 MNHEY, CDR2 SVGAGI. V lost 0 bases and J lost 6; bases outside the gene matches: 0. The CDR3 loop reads CASSYSGLAGGEQYF. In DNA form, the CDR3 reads TGTGCCAGCAGTTACTCGGGACTAGCGGGAGGCGAGCAGTACTTC.

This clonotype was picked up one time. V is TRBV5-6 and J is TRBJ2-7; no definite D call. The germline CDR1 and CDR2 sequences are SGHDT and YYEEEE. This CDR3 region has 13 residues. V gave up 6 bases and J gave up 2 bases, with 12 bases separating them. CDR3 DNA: TGTGCCAGCACCGCTACCACCACCTACGAGCAGTACTTC. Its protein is CASTATTTYEQYF.

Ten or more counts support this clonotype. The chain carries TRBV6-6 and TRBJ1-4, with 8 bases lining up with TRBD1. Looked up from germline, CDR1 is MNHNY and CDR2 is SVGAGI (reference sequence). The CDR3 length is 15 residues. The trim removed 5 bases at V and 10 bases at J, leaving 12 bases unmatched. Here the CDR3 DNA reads TGTGCCAGCAGTCAACTACGACAGGGGCTTGGAAAACTGTTTTTT. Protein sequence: CASSQLRQGLGKLFF.

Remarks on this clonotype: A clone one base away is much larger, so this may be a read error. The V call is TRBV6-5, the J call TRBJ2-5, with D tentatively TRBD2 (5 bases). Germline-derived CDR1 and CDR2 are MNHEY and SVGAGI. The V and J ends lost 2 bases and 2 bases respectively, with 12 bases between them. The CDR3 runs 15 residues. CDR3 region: CASSYSLGSQETQYF. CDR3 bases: TGTGCCAGCAGTTACAGCCTGGGGAGTCAAGAGACCCAGTACTTC.

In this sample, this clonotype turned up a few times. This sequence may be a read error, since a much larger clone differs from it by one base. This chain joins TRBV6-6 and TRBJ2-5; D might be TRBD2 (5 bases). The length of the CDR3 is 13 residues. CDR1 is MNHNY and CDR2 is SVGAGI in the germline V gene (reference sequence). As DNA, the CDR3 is TGTGCCATCAGTTACTCGTGGGAGGAGACCCAGTACTTC. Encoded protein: CAISYSWEETQYF.

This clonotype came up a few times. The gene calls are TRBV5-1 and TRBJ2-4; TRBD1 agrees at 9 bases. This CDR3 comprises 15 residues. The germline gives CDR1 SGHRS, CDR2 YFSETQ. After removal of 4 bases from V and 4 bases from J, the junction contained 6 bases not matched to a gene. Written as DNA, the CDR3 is TGCGCCAGCAGCATTTCGACAGGGGGAAAAAACATTCAGTACTTC. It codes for CASSISTGGKNIQYF. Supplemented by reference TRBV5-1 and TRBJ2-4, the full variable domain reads KAGVTQTPRYLIKTRGQQVTLSCSPISGHRSVSWYQQTPGQGLQFLFEYFSETQRNKGNFPGRFSGRQFSNSRSEMNVSTLELGDSALYLCASSISTGGKNIQYFGAGTRLSVL.

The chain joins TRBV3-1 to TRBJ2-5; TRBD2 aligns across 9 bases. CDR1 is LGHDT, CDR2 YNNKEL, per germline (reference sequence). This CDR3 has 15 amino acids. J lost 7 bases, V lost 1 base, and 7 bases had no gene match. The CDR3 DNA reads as TGTGCCAGCAGCCAAGGGGGACTAGCTGGGGCGACCCAGTACTTC. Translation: CASSQGGLAGATQYF.

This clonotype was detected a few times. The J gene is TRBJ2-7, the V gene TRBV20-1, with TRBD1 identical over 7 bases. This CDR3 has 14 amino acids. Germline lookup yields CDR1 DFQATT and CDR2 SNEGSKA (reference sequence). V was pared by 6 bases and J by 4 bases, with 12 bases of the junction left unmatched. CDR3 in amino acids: CSASTGANRYEQYF. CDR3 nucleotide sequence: TGCAGTGCCAGTACAGGGGCGAATAGGTACGAGCAGTACTTC.

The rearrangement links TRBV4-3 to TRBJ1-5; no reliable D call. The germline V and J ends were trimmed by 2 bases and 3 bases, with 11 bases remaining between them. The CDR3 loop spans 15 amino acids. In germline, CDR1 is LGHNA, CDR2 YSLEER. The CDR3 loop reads CASSQYRASNQPQHF. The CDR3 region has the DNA TGCGCCAGCAGCCAATACCGGGCATCCAATCAGCCCCAGCATTTT.

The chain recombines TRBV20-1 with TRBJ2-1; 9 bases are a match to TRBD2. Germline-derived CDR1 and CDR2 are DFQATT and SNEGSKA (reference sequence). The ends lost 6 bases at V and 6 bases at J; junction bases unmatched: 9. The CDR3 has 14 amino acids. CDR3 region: CSAPPSGTPNEQFF. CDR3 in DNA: TGCAGTGCCCCCCCTAGCGGGACCCCCAATGAGCAGTTCTTC.

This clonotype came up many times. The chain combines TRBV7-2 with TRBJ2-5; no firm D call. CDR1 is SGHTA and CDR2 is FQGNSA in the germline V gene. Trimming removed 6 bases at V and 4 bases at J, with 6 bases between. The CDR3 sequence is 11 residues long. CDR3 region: CASSLSETQYF. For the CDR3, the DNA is TGTGCCAGCAGTTTATCAGAGACCCAGTACTTC.

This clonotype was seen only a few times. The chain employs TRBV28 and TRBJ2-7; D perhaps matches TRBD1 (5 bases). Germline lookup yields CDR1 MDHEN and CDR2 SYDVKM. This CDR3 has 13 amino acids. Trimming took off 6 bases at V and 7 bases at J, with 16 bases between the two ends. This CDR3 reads CASSPARVEEQYF. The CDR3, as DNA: TGTGCCAGCAGCCCTGCCAGGGTGGAAGAGCAGTACTTC.

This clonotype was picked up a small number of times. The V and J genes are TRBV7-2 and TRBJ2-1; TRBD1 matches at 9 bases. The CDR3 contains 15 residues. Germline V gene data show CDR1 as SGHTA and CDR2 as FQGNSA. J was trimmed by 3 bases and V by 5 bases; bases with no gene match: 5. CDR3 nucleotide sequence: TGTGCCAGCAGCCCAAGGGGACAGGGCTACAATGAGCAGTTCTTC. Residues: CASSPRGQGYNEQFF.

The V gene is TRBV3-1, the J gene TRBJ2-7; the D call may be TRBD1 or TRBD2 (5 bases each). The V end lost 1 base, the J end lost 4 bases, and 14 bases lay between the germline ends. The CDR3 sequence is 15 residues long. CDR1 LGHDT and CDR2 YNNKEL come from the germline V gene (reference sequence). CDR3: CASSQGAGRTYEQYF. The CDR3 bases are TGTGCCAGCAGCCAAGGGGCAGGGAGAACTTACGAGCAGTACTTC.

CDR3 nucleotide sequence: TGTGCCAGCAGCTTATGGGCTGGGAATAATGAAAAACTGTTTTTT. Translated, it gives CASSLWAGNNEKLFF. This chain joins TRBV7-9 and TRBJ1-4; D is unclear. V dropped 2 bases and J dropped 4 bases, with 11 bases sitting between them. The CDR3 runs to 15 residues. Per germline, CDR1 SEHNR and CDR2 FQNEAQ (reference sequence). The full variable domain, its missing parts supplied by reference TRBV7-9 and TRBJ1-4, is DTGVSQNPRHKITKRGQNVTFRCDPISEHNRLYWYRQTLGQGPEFLTYFQNEAQLEKSRLLSDRFSAERPKGSFSTLEIQRTEQGDSAMYLCASSLWAGNNEKLFFGSGTQLSVL.

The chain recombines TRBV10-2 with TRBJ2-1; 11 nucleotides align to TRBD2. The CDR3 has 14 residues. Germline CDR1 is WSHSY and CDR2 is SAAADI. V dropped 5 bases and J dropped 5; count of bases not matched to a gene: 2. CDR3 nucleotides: TGCGCCAGCAGTAAACTAGCGGGGGACAATGAGCAGTTCTTC. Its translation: CASSKLAGDNEQFF.

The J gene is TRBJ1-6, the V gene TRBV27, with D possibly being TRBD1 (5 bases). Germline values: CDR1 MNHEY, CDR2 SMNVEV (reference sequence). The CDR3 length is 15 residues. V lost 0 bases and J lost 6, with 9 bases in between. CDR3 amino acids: CASSLSPGTNSPLHF. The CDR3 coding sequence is TGTGCCAGCAGTTTATCGCCAGGGACTAATTCACCCCTCCACTTT.

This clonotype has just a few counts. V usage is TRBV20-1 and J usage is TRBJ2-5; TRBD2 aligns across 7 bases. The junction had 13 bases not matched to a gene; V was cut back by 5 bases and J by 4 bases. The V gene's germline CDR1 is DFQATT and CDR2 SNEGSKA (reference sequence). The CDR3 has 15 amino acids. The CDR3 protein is CSAPQGGWSRETQYF. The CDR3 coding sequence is TGCAGTGCTCCCCAGGGAGGGTGGAGTAGAGAGACCCAGTACTTC.

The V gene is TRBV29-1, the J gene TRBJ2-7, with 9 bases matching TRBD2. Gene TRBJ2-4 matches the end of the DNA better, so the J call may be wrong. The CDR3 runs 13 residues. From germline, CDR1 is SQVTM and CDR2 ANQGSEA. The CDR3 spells CSVGVAGVNIQYF. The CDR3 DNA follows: TGCAGCGTTGGAGTAGCGGGGGTAAACATTCAGTACTTC.

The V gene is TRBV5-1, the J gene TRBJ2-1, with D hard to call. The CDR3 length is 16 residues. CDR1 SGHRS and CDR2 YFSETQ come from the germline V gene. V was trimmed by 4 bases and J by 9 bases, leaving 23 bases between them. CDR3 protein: CASSPGPTLVKLEQFF. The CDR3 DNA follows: TGCGCCAGCAGCCCCGGACCCACTCTCGTAAAGCTTGAGCAGTTCTTC.

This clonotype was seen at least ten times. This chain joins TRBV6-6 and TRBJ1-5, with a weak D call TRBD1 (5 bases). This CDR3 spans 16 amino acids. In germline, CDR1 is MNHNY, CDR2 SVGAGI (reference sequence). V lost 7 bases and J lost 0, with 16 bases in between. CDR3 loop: CASTDGAAPSNQPQHF. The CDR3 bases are TGTGCCAGCACCGACGGGGCAGCCCCTAGCAATCAGCCCCAGCATTTT.

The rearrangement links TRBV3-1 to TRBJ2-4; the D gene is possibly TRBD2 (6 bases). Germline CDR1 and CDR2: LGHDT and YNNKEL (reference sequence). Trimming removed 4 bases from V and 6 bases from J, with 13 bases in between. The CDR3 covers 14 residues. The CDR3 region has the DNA TGTGCCAGCAGCCGAGCTAGCGCAACAAACATTCAGTACTTC. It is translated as CASSRASATNIQYF.